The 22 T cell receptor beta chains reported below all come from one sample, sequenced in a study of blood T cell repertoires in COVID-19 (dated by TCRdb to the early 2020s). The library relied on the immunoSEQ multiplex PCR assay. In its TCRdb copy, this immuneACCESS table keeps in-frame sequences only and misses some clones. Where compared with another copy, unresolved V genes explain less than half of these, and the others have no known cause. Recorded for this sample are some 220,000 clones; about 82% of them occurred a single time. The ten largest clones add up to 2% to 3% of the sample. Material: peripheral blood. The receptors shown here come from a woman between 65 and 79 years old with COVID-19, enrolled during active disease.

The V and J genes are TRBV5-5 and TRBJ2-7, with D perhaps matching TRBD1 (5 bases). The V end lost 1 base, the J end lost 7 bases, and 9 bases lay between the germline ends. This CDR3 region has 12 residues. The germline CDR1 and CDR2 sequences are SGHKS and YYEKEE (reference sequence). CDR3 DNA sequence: TGTGCCAGCAGCTTGCAGGGCCGGGAGCAGTACTTC. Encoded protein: CASSLQGREQYF.

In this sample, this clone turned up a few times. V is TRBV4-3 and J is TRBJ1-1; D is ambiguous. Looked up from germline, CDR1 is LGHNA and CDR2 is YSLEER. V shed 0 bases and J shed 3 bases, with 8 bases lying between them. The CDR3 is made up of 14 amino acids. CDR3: CASSQDRDYTEAFF. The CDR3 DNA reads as TGCGCCAGCAGCCAAGATCGGGATTACACTGAAGCTTTCTTT.

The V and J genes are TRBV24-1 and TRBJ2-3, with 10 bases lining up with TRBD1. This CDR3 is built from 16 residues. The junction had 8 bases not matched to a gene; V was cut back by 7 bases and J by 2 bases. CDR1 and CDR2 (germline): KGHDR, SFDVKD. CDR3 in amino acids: CATSSGDRGHTDTQYF. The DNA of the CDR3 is TGTGCCACCAGCTCTGGGGACAGGGGCCACACAGATACGCAGTATTTT.

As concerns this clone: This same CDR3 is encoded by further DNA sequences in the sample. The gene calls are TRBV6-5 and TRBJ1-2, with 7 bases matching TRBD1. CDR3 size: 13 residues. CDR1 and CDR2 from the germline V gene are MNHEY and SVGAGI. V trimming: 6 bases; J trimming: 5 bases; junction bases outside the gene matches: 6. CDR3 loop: CASRPTGPYGYTF. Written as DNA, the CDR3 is TGTGCCAGCAGACCGACAGGGCCATATGGCTACACCTTC.

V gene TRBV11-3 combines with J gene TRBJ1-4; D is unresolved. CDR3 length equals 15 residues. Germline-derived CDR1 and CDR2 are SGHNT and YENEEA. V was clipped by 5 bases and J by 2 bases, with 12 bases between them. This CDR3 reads CASSGERVTNEKLFF. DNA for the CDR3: TGTGCCAGCAGCGGGGAGAGGGTGACTAATGAAAAACTGTTTTTT.

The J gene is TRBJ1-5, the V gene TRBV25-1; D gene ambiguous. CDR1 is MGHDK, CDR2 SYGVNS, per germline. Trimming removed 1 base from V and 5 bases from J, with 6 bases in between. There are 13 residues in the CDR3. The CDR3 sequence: CASSELTDQPQHF. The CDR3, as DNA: TGTGCCAGCAGTGAATTAACAGATCAGCCCCAGCATTTT.

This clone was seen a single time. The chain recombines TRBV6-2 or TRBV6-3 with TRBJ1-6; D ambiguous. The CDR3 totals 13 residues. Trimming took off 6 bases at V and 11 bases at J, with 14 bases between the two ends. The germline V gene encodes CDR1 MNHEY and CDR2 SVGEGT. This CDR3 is CASSTEGSTPLHF. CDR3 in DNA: TGTGCCAGCAGCACCGAGGGATCAACACCCCTCCACTTT.

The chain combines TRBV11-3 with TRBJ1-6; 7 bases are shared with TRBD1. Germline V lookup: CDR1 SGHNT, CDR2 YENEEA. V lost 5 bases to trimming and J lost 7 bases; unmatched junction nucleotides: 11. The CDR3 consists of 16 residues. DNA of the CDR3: TGTGCCAGCAGCACAAAGACAGGGCTGGGAAATTCACCCCTCCACTTT. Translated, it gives CASSTKTGLGNSPLHF.

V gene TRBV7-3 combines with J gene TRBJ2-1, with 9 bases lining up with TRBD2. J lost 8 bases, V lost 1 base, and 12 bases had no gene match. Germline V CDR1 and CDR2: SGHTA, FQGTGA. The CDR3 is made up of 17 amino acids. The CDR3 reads CASSLRRGLALLYEQFF. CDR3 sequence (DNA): TGTGCCAGCAGCTTAAGGAGGGGACTAGCCCTATTATATGAGCAGTTCTTC.

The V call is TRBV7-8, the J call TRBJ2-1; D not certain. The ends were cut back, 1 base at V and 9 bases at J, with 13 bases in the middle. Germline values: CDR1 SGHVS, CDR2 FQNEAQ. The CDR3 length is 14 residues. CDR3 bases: TGTGCCAGCAGCTTAGGAGTCCCTAACGGTGAGCAGTTCTTC. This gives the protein CASSLGVPNGEQFF.

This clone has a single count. The DNA of the CDR3 is TGTGCCAGCAGCCTTGGATGGCAGGGGACTAATGAAAAACTGTTTTTT. Its protein is CASSLGWQGTNEKLFF. The V and J genes are TRBV28 and TRBJ1-4, with D possibly being TRBD1 (6 bases). The V gene lost 6 bases and the J gene lost 2 bases, with 16 bases spanning the gap. The CDR3 contains 16 residues. Germline V gene lookup returns CDR1 MDHEN and CDR2 SYDVKM.

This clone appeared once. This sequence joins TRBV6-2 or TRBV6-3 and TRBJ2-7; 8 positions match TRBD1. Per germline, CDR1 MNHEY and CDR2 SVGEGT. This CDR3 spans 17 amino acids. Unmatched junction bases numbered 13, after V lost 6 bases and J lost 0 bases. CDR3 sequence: CASRPGQGLRSSYEQYF. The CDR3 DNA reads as TGTGCCAGCAGACCTGGACAGGGCCTAAGGAGCTCCTACGAGCAGTACTTC.

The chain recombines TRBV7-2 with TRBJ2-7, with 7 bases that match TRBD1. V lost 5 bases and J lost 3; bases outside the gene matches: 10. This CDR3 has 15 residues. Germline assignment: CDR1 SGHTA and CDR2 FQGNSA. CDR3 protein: CASSLDRVGIYEQYF. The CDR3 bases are TGTGCCAGCAGCCTTGACAGGGTAGGGATCTACGAGCAGTACTTC.

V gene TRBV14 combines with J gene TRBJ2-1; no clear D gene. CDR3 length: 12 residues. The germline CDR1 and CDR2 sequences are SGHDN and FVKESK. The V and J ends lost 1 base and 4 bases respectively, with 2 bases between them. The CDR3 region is CASSQAYNEQFF. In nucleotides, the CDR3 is TGTGCCAGCAGCCAAGCATACAATGAGCAGTTCTTC.

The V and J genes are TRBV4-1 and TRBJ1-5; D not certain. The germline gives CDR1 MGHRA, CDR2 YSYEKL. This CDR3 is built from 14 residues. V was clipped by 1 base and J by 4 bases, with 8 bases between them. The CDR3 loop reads CASSQGIVNQPQHF. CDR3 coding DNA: TGCGCCAGCAGCCAAGGAATAGTGAATCAGCCCCAGCATTTT.

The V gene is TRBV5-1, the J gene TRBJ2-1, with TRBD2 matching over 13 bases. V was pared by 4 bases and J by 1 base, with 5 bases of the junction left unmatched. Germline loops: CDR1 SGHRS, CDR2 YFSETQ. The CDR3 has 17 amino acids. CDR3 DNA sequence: TGCGCCAGCAGCCCCCGACTAGCGGGGGGATCCTACAATGAGCAGTTCTTC. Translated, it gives CASSPRLAGGSYNEQFF.

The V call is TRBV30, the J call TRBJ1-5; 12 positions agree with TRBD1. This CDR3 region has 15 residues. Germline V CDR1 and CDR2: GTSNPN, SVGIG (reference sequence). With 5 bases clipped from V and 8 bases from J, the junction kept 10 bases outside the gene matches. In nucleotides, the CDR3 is TGTGCCTGGTCTCGAGGGGGACAGGGGGCCAAGCCCCAGCATTTT. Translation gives CAWSRGGQGAKPQHF.

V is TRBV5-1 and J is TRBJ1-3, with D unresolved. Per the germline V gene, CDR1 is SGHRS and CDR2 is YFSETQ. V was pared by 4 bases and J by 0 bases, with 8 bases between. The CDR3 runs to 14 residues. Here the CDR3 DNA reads TGCGCCAGCAGCGAGTCAAGCTCTGGAAACACCATATATTTT. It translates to CASSESSSGNTIYF.

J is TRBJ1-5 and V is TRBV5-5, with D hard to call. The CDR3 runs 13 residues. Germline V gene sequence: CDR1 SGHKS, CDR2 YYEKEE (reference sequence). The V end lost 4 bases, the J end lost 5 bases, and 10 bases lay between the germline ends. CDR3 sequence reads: CASSRGPDQPQHF. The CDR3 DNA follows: TGTGCCAGCAGCCGCGGGCCGGATCAGCCCCAGCATTTT. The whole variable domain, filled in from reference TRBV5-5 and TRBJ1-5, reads DAGVTQSPTHLIKTRGQQVTLRCSPISGHKSVSWYQQVLGQGPQFIFQYYEKEERGRGNFPDRFSARQFPNYSSELNVNALLLGDSALYLCASSRGPDQPQHFGDGTRLSIL.

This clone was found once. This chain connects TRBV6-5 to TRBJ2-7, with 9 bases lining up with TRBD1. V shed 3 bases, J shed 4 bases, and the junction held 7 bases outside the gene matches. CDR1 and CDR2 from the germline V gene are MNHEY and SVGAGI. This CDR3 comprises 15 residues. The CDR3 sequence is CASSYSDRGGYEQYF. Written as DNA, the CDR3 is TGTGCCAGCAGTTATTCGGACAGGGGAGGGTACGAGCAGTACTTC.

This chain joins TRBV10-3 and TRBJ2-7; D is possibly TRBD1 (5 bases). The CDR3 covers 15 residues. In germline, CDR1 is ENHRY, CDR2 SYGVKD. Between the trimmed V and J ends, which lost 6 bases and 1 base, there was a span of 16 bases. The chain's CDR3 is CAISLLGVRSYEQYF. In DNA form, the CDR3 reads TGTGCCATCAGCCTCCTAGGGGTAAGGTCCTACGAGCAGTACTTC.

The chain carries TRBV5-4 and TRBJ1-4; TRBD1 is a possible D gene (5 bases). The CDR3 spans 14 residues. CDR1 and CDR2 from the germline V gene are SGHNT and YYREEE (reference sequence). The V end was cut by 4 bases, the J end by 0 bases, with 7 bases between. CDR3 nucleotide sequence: TGTGCCAGCAGCCCAGGGCCAACTAATGAAAAACTGTTTTTT. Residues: CASSPGPTNEKLFF.